The 11 T cell receptor beta chains given below trace back to one sample, sequenced in a study of blood T cell repertoires in COVID-19. TCRdb keeps only in-frame clones here, not all; method: immunoSEQ multiplex PCR. The table has 250,000 to 300,000 clones, roughly 80% seen once. The sample taken for sequencing was peripheral blood. The receptors here all came from a man aged 60-69 years with acute or convalescent COVID-19.

This chain links TRBV7-9 with TRBJ2-5; D uncertain. Germline loops: CDR1 SEHNR, CDR2 FQNEAQ (reference sequence). V shed 2 bases and J shed 4 bases, with 8 bases lying between them. The CDR3 totals 13 residues. The CDR3 is CASSLNPGETQYF. DNA for the CDR3: TGTGCCAGCAGCTTAAACCCAGGAGAGACCCAGTACTTC.

V usage is TRBV9 and J usage is TRBJ2-1; TRBD2 matches at 14 bases. The trim removed 3 bases at V and 9 bases at J, leaving 5 bases unmatched. Germline V gives CDR1 SGDLS, CDR2 YYNGEE. CDR3 size: 15 residues. Here the CDR3 DNA reads TGTGCCAGCAGCGGGGGACTAGCGGGAGTAAGTGAGCAGTTCTTC. This encodes CASSGGLAGVSEQFF.

V usage is TRBV5-1 and J usage is TRBJ2-5, with 12 nucleotides matching TRBD1. Germline-derived CDR1 and CDR2 are SGHRS and YFSETQ. The ends lost 2 bases at V and 2 bases at J; junction bases unmatched: 4. CDR3 length: 16 residues. Here the CDR3 DNA reads TGCGCCAGCAGCTTCGGGACAGGGGGCCCACAAGAGACCCAGTACTTC. This codes for CASSFGTGGPQETQYF.

The chain links TRBV4-3 to TRBJ2-7, with TRBD2 identical over 10 bases. The CDR3 extends over 14 amino acids. Trimming removed 2 bases from V and 5 bases from J; junction bases left unmatched: 3. Germline CDR1 and CDR2: LGHNA and YSLEER. CDR3 residues: CASSQIAGGHEQYF. In nucleotides, the CDR3 is TGCGCCAGCAGCCAAATAGCGGGAGGCCACGAGCAGTACTTC.

This chain joins TRBV7-3 and TRBJ2-7, with 7 positions matching TRBD1. Germline V lookup: CDR1 SGHTA, CDR2 FQGTGA. The CDR3 loop spans 15 amino acids. J lost 4 bases, V lost 5 bases, and 11 bases had no gene match. Written as DNA, the CDR3 is TGTGCCAGCAGCCGAATCGACAGGGTTGGGTACGAGCAGTACTTC. Its translation is CASSRIDRVGYEQYF.

The rearrangement uses TRBV2 and TRBJ1-2; the match to TRBD1 covers 7 bases. V lost 6 bases, J lost 5 bases, and 6 bases stayed unmatched. CDR3 length: 13 amino acids. The germline V gene encodes CDR1 SNHLY and CDR2 FYNNEI. The CDR3 reads CASRATGEYGYTF. In DNA form, the CDR3 reads TGTGCCAGCAGGGCAACAGGGGAGTATGGCTACACCTTC.

This chain links TRBV7-2 with TRBJ1-1; D is perhaps TRBD1 (5 bases). This CDR3 has 17 residues. CDR1 and CDR2 (germline): SGHTA, FQGNSA. V was shortened by 5 bases and J by 4 bases, with 23 bases between the two germline ends. In DNA form, the CDR3 reads TGTGCCAGCAGCAGGCAGGGTGCCCTACGGGTGGGCACTGAAGCTTTCTTT. Amino acids: CASSRQGALRVGTEAFF. Based on the CDR3 plus reference TRBV7-2 and TRBJ1-1, the full variable domain is GAGVSQSPSNKVTEKGKDVELRCDPISGHTALYWYRQSLGQGLEFLIYFQGNSAPDKSGLPSDRFSAERTGGSVSTLTIQRTQQEDSAVYLCASSRQGALRVGTEAFFGQGTRLTVV.

This clone has a single count. This chain links TRBV4-2 with TRBJ2-1, with D possibly matching TRBD2 (5 bases). Trimming shortened V by 0 bases and J by 4 bases, and 13 bases separated the two germline ends. Germline CDR1 LGHNA, CDR2 YNFKEQ. CDR3 length equals 16 residues. The CDR3 here is CASSQDGRATYNEQFF. In nucleotides, the CDR3 is TGTGCCAGCAGCCAAGATGGGCGGGCCACTTACAATGAGCAGTTCTTC.

This clone was detected once. This sequence joins TRBV4-2 and TRBJ2-2, with TRBD2 matching over 8 bases. The V gene's germline CDR1 is LGHNA and CDR2 YNFKEQ. This CDR3 has 15 residues. Unmatched junction bases numbered 3, after V lost 4 bases and J lost 2 bases. For the CDR3, the DNA is TGTGCCAGCAGCCCACTAGCGGTTAACACCGGGGAGCTGTTTTTT. Its translation: CASSPLAVNTGELFF.

The chain uses TRBV28 and TRBJ2-3; 11 nucleotides agree with TRBD1. CDR1 MDHEN and CDR2 SYDVKM come from the germline V gene. Germline trimming cut 6 bases from V and 4 bases from J; bases unmatched to any gene: 6. This CDR3 spans 15 amino acids. The chain's CDR3 is CASSPGQGVADTQYF. The CDR3, as DNA: TGTGCCAGCAGCCCGGGACAGGGGGTGGCAGATACGCAGTATTTT.

V is TRBV4-3 and J is TRBJ2-3; D is unclear. Germline loops: CDR1 LGHNA, CDR2 YSLEER. This CDR3 has 18 amino acids. V lost 0 bases, J lost 0 bases, and 16 bases lay in between. The CDR3 DNA sequence: TGCGCCAGCAGCCAAGACCTTTCAGCGATATCTAGCACAGATACGCAGTATTTT. Protein: CASSQDLSAISSTDTQYF.